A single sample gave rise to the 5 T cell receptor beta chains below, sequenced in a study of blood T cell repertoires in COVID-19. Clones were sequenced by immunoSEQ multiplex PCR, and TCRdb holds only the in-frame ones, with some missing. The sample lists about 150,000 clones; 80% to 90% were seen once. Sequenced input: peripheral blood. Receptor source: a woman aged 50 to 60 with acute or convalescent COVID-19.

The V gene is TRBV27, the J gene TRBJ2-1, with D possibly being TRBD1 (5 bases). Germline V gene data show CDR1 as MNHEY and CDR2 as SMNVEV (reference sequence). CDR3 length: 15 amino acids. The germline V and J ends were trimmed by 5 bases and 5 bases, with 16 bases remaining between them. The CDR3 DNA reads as TGTGCCAGCAGTGGCCTAAACAGGCGTGACAATGAGCAGTTCTTC. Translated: CASSGLNRRDNEQFF.

Here the CDR3 DNA reads TGCGCCAGCAGCCCCGCCCCACTAGCGGGTAACTACGAGCAGTACTTC. This gives the protein CASSPAPLAGNYEQYF. This chain connects TRBV5-1 to TRBJ2-7, with 9 positions matching TRBD2. The CDR3 sequence is 16 residues long. The ends lost 4 bases at V and 3 bases at J; junction bases unmatched: 11. Germline-derived CDR1 and CDR2 are SGHRS and YFSETQ.

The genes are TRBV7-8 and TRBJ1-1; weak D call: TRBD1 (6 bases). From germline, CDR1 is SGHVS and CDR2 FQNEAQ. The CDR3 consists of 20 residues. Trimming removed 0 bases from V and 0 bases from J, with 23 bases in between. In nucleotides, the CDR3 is TGTGCCAGCAGCTTAGCGCGAAGCGGGGGCCAGGGAAGCATGAACACTGAAGCTTTCTTT. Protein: CASSLARSGGQGSMNTEAFF. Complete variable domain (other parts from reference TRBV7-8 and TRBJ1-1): GAGVSQSPRYKVAKRGQDVALRCDPISGHVSLFWYQQALGQGPEFLTYFQNEAQLDKSGLPSDRFFAERPEGSVSTLKIQRTQQEDSAVYLCASSLARSGGQGSMNTEAFFGQGTRLTVV.

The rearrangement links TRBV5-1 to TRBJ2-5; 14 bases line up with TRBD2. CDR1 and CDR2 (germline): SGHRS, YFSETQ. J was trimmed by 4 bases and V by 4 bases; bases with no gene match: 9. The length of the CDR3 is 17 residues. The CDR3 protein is CASSLVGLAGVGETQYF. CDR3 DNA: TGCGCCAGCAGCCTGGTGGGACTAGCGGGAGTCGGAGAGACCCAGTACTTC.

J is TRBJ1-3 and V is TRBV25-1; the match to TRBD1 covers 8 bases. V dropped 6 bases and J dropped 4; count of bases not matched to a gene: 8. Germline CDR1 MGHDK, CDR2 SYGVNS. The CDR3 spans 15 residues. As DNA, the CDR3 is TGTGCCAGCAGCCGAGGACAGGGTGAGGGAAACACCATATATTTT. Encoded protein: CASSRGQGEGNTIYF.